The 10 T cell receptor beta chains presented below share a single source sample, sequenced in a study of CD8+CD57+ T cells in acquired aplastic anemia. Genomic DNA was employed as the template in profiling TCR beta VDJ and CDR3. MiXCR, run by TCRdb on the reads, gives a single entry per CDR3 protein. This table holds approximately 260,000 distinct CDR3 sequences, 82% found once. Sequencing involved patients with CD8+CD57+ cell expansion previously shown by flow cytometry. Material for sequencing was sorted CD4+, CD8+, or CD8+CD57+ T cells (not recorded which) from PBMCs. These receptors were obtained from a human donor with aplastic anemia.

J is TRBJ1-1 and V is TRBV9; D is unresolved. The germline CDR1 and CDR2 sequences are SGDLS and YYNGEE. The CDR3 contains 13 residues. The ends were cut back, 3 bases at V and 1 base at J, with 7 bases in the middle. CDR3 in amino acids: CASSACKNTEAFF. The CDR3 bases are TGTGCCAGCAGCGCGTGCAAGAACACTGAAGCTTTCTTT.

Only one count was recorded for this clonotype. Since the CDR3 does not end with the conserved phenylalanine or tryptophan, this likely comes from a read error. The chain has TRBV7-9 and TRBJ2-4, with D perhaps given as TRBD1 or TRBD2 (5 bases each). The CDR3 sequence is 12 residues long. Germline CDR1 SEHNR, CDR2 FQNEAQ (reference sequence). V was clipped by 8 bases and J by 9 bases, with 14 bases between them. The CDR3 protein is CASGGGGTIQYT. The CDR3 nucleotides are TGTGCCAGCGGCGGCGGTGGGACCATTCAGTACACC.

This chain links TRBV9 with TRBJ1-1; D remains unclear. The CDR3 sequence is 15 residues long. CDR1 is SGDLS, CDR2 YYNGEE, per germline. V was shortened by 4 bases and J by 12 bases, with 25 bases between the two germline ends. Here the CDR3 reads CASSLDLTSDTESFF. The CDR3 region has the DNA TGTGCCAGCAGCTTAGATCTGACTTCAGATACGGAGTCTTTCTTT.

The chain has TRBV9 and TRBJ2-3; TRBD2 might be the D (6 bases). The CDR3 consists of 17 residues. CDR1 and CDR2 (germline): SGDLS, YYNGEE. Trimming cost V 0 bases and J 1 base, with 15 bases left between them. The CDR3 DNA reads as TGTGCCAGCAGCGTAGGTCCAGTGGCTAGCGGCACAGATACGCAGTATTTT. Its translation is CASSVGPVASGTDTQYF.

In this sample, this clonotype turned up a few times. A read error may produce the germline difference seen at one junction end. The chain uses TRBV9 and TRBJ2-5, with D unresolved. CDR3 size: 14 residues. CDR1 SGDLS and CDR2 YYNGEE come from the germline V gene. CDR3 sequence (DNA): TGTGCCAGCAGCGTAGGGTCAGATACGCAGAATTTTGGCTTC. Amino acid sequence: CASSVGSDTQNFGF.

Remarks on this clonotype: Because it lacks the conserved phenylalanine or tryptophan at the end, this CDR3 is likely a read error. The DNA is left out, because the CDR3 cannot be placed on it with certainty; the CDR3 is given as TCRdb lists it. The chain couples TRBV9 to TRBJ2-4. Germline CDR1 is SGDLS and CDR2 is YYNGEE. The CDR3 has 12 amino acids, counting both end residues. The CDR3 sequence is CASSVGVSRNQL.

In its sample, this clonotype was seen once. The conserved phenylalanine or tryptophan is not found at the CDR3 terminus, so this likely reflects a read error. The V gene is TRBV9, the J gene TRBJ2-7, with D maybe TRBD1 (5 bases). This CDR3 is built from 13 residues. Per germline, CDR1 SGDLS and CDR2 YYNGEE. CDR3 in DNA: TGTGCCACCAGCGTAGGGGCGGCCTGCGATCAGTACCTC. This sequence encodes CATSVGAACDQYL.

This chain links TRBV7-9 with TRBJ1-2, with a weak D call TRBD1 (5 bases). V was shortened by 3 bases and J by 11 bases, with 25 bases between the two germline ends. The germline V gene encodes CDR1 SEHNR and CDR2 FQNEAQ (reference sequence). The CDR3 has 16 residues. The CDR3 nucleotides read TGTGCCAGCAGCTTGGAGAGGGACGGGCGCGGCGATGAGTACACCTTC. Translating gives CASSLERDGRGDEYTF.

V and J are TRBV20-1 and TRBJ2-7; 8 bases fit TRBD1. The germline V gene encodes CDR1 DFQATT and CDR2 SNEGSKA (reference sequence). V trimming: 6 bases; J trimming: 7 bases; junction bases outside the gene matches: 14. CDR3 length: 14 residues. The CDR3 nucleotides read TGCAGTGCCCGAGGGGGACAGGTGTTGAGTGAGCAGTACTTC. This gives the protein CSARGGQVLSEQYF.

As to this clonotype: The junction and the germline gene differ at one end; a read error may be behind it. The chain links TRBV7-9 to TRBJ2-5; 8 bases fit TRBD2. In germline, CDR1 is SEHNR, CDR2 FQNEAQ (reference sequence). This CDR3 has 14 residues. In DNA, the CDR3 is TGTGCCAGCAGCCGGGGGGGCGGAAACGGGCAGGATGAGTTC. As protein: CASSRGGGNGQDEF.